These T cell receptor beta chains were read from a single sample in a study of T cell repertoires in cytomegalovirus infection. In TCRdb, the reads were re-called with MiXCR into one record per CDR3 protein. In the table there are 680,000 or so distinct CDR3 sequences, about 33% of which are singletons. Which antigens these TCRs recognize remains unknown. The sequencing here drew on cultured PBMCs, taken from culture after CMV antigen stimulation. The origin of the receptors is a human donor in good health (CMV status not recorded). Some clones in this sample may be carry-over from other donors' samples. CDR3s leave out the opening cysteine and the closing phenylalanine or tryptophan. The order of the fields is V gene, clone size, J gene, CDR3 protein. Expanded clones are given a class, and other clones once, few, many or no size at all.

V gene: TRBV6-1; clone size: few; J gene: TRBJ2-2; CDR3 protein: ASRPDRGGTGELF
V gene: TRBV19; clone size: NA; J gene: TRBJ2-6; CDR3 protein: ASMPSGANVLT
V gene: TRBV7-8; clone size: few; J gene: TRBJ2-1; CDR3 protein: ASNTRRDRQHEQF
V gene: TRBV20-1; clone size: NA; J gene: TRBJ1-1; CDR3 protein: SARAGTARAEAF
V gene: TRBV5-6; clone size: NA; J gene: TRBJ2-2; CDR3 protein: ASSSGRPRELF
V gene: TRBV7-9; clone size: few; J gene: TRBJ2-1; CDR3 protein: ASSPGAGTDEQF
V gene: TRBV7-9; clone size: few; J gene: TRBJ2-7; CDR3 protein: ASSLVTSGTHEQY
V gene: TRBV7-2; clone size: NA; J gene: TRBJ2-7; CDR3 protein: ASSLLFSPEQY
V gene: TRBV20-1; clone size: NA; J gene: TRBJ2-7; CDR3 protein: SASHNVGPLDLYEQY
V gene: TRBV7-9; clone size: few; J gene: TRBJ1-1; CDR3 protein: ASSLEDPEAF
V gene: TRBV15; clone size: NA; J gene: TRBJ1-5; CDR3 protein: ATSRGGGTQPQH
V gene: TRBV6-5; clone size: NA; J gene: TRBJ1-2; CDR3 protein: ASTRDIANYGYT
V gene: TRBV15; clone size: NA; J gene: TRBJ2-3; CDR3 protein: ATSRGLAGGAEY
V gene: TRBV6-1; clone size: NA; J gene: TRBJ2-1; CDR3 protein: ASSGKGSSSYNEQF
V gene: TRBV18; clone size: NA; J gene: TRBJ1-2; CDR3 protein: ASSRGLPDRMNGYT
V gene: TRBV7-2; clone size: few; J gene: TRBJ2-1; CDR3 protein: ASSPAAGLVKNEQF
V gene: TRBV29-1; clone size: NA; J gene: TRBJ2-2; CDR3 protein: SVEWTNTGELF